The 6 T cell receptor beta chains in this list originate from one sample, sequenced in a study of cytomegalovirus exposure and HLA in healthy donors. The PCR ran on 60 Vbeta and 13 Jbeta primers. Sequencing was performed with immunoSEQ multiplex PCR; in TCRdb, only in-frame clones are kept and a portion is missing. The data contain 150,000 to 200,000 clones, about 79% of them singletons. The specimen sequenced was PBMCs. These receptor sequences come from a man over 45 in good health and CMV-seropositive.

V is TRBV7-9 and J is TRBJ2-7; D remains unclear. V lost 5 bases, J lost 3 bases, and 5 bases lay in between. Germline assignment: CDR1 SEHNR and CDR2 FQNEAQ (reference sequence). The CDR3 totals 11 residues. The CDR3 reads CASSRDYEQYF. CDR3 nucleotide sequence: TGTGCCAGCAGCCGAGACTACGAGCAGTACTTC.

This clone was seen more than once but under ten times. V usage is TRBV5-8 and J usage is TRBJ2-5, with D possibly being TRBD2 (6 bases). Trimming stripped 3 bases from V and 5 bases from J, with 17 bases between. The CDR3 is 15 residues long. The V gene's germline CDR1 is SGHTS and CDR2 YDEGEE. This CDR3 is CASSSDRDWGETQYF. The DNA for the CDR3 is TGTGCCAGCAGCTCGGACCGGGACTGGGGGGAGACCCAGTACTTC.

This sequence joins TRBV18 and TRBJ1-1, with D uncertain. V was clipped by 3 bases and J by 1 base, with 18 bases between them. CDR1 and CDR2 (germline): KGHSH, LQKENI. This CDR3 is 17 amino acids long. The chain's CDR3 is CASSPTNPLRSNTEAFF. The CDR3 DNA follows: TGTGCCAGCTCACCTACTAATCCTTTAAGGTCGAACACTGAAGCTTTCTTT.

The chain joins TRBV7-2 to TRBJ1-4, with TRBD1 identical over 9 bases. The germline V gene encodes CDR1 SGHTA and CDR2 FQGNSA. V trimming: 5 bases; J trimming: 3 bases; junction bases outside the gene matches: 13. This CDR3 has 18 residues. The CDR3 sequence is CASSRRPGQGVANEKLFF. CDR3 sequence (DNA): TGTGCCAGCAGCCGAAGACCGGGACAGGGCGTCGCTAATGAAAAACTGTTTTTT.

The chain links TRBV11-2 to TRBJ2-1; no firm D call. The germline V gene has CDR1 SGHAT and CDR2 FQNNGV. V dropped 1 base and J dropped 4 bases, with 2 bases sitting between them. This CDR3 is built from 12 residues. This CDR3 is CASSLAYNEQFF. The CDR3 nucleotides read TGTGCCAGCAGCTTAGCATACAATGAGCAGTTCTTC.

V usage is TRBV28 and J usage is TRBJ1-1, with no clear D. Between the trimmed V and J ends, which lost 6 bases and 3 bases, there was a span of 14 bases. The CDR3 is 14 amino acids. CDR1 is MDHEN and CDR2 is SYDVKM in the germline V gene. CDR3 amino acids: CASRSVEGYTEAFF. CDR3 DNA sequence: TGTGCCAGCAGGTCTGTCGAGGGCTACACTGAAGCTTTCTTT. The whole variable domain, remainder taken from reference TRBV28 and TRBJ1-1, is DVKVTQSSRYLVKRTGEKVFLECVQDMDHENMFWYRQDPGLGLRLIYFSYDVKMKEKGDIPEGYSVSREKKERFSLILESASTNQTSMYLCASRSVEGYTEAFFGQGTRLTVV.